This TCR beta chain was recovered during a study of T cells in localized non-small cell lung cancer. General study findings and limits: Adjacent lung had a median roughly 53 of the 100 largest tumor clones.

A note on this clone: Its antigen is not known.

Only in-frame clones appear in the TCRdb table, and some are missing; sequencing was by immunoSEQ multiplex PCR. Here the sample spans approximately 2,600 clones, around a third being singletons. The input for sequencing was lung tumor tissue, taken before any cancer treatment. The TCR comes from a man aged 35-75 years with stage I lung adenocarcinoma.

CDR3 sequence reads: CASTAGQLAGELFF. CDR3 bases: TGTGCCAGCACCGCAGGGCAGCTAGCCGGGGAGCTGTTTTTT. V and J are TRBV9 and TRBJ2-2; D perhaps matches TRBD1 (5 bases). Trimming took off 6 bases at V and 6 bases at J, with 15 bases between the two ends. In germline, CDR1 is SGDLS, CDR2 YYNGEE. This CDR3 is 14 amino acids long. Complete variable domain (other parts from reference TRBV9 and TRBJ2-2): DSGVTQTPKHLITATGQRVTLRCSPRSGDLSVYWYQQSLDQGLQFLIQYYNGEERAKGNILERFSAQQFPDLHSELNLSSLELGDSALYFCASTAGQLAGELFFGEGSRLTVL.